A single sample gave rise to the 17 T cell receptor beta chains below, sequenced in a study of T cells in Graves' hyperthyroidism and ophthalmopathy (dated by TCRdb to the late 2010s). Receptors were amplified or captured by multiplex PCR. Sequenced using an Illumina HiSeq 2000. The TCR beta CDR3 regions were amplified from RNA transcripts. For the first round of RT-PCR on the TCR CDR3, the HTBI primer set was used together with the Qiagen OneStep RT-PCR kit. Using fastp trimming at Q25 and MiXCR clonotype assembly, TCRdb reanalyzed the public sequencing data and kept in-frame beta chains. Each entry is one CDR3 protein sequence, shown with its most common DNA and genes. The sample table holds 300,000 or so distinct CDR3 sequences, of which 20% to 25% were seen once. 50% to 65% of the sample goes to the ten largest clones. Sequences were obtained from blood. The receptors derive from a woman in her forties or fifties with Graves' hyperthyroidism.

This clonotype was counted ten times or more. The V call is TRBV19, the J call TRBJ1-1; D is undetermined. The CDR3 runs 15 residues. V was pared by 6 bases and J by 2 bases, with 16 bases between. CDR1 LNHDA and CDR2 SQIVND come from the germline V gene (reference sequence). The chain's CDR3 is CASRPVPMGNTEAFF. The DNA of the CDR3 is TGTGCCAGTAGGCCCGTACCAATGGGTAACACTGAAGCTTTCTTT. Supplemented by reference TRBV19 and TRBJ1-1, the full variable domain reads DGGITQSPKYLFRKEGQNVTLSCEQNLNHDAMYWYRQDPGQGLRLIYYSQIVNDFQKGDIAEGYSVSREKKESFPLTVTSAQKNPTAFYLCASRPVPMGNTEAFFGQGTRLTVV.

This chain links TRBV30 with TRBJ1-6; unclear D gene. This CDR3 is built from 12 residues. In germline, CDR1 is GTSNPN, CDR2 SVGIG (reference sequence). Trimming removed 6 bases at V and 3 bases at J, with 6 bases between. CDR3 nucleotides: TGTGCCTGTCGTTACTATAATTCACCCCTCCACTTT. Amino acid sequence: CACRYYNSPLHF.

This clonotype showed up just a few times. The chain uses TRBV19 and TRBJ1-1; TRBD1 is a possible D gene (5 bases). Germline CDR1 and CDR2: LNHDA and SQIVND (reference sequence). CDR3 length: 16 amino acids. The V end lost 3 bases, the J end lost 1 base, and 15 bases lay between the germline ends. As DNA, the CDR3 is TGTGCCAGTAGTATCGGGTTGAAGGGACCGAACACTGAAGCTTTCTTT. Its translation is CASSIGLKGPNTEAFF.

This clonotype showed up just a few times. The rearrangement joins TRBV14 to TRBJ1-4; unclear D gene. Looked up from germline, CDR1 is SGHDN and CDR2 is FVKESK. Trimming took 1 base from V and 0 from J, leaving 9 bases between them. CDR3 size: 16 residues. CDR3 bases: TGTGCCAGCAGCCAAGGGGAGTTTGCAACTAATGAAAAACTGTTTTTT. This translates into CASSQGEFATNEKLFF. Variable domain in full (rest from reference TRBV14 and TRBJ1-4): EAGVTQFPSHSVIEKGQTVTLRCDPISGHDNLYWYRRVMGKEIKFLLHFVKESKQDESGMPNNRFLAERTGGTYSTLKVQPAELEDSGVYFCASSQGEFATNEKLFFGSGTQLSVL.

This clonotype was picked up a small number of times. The rearrangement uses TRBV25-1 and TRBJ1-5; tentatively, D is TRBD1 (5 bases). The CDR3 is 14 amino acids. Trimming cost V 3 bases and J 3 bases, with 9 bases left between them. The germline V gene encodes CDR1 MGHDK and CDR2 SYGVNS. CDR3 protein: CASSEGRVNQPQHF. CDR3 DNA sequence: TGTGCCAGCAGTGAGGGCAGGGTCAATCAGCCCCAGCATTTT. Filled out from reference TRBV25-1 and TRBJ1-5, the complete variable domain reads EADIYQTPRYLVIGTGKKITLECSQTMGHDKMYWYQQDPGMELHLIHYSYGVNSTEKGDLSSESTVSRIRTEHFPLTLESARPSHTSQYLCASSEGRVNQPQHFGDGTRLSIL.

This clonotype was recorded many times. This chain's CDR3 is CASRWGSGSNSDTQYF. As DNA, the CDR3 is TGTGCCAGCAGATGGGGAAGCGGGAGCAACTCAGATACGCAGTATTTT. This chain joins TRBV12-3 or TRBV12-4 and TRBJ2-3; TRBD2 matches at 8 bases. Trimming cost V 6 bases and J 4 bases; bases outside gene matches: 12. The CDR3 extends over 16 amino acids.

This clonotype was detected many times. V is TRBV12-3 or TRBV12-4 and J is TRBJ1-1, with 7 positions matching TRBD1. V was clipped by 6 bases and J by 1 base; unmatched bases: 5. This CDR3 contains 14 residues. The CDR3: CASRLTGPNTEAFF. CDR3 coding DNA: TGTGCCAGCAGGTTGACAGGGCCGAACACTGAAGCTTTCTTT.

This sequence joins TRBV6-1 and TRBJ1-1; a weak D match, TRBD1 (6 bases). The ends were cut back, 4 bases at V and 4 bases at J, with 25 bases in the middle. The CDR3 is 18 residues long. Per the germline V gene, CDR1 is MNHNS and CDR2 is SASEGT. CDR3 bases: TGTGCCAGCAGTGCCTTGGGGACAAGGGCCGCCGCGTTCACTGAAGCTTTCTTT. Encoded protein: CASSALGTRAAAFTEAFF.

This clonotype was detected many times. CDR3 loop: CASSYGGEQYF. CDR3 DNA: TGTGCCAGCAGTTATGGGGGCGAGCAGTACTTC. The V and J genes are TRBV12-3 or TRBV12-4 and TRBJ2-7; D possibly matches TRBD1 or TRBD2 (5 bases each). V shed 4 bases and J shed 6 bases, with 7 bases lying between them. There are 11 residues in the CDR3.

This clonotype was seen ten or more times. The chain carries TRBV2 and TRBJ1-4, with unresolved D. The germline gives CDR1 SNHLY, CDR2 FYNNEI. V was cut by 7 bases and J by 3 bases, with 12 bases left in between. This CDR3 has 14 residues. This chain's CDR3 is CASIRTGSNEKLFF. The CDR3 DNA reads as TGTGCCAGCATACGGACGGGGTCTAATGAAAAACTGTTTTTT.

This clonotype was seen at least ten times. This rearrangement joins TRBV7-9 to TRBJ2-5, with TRBD1 as a possible D gene (7 bases). CDR3 length equals 16 residues. V was pared by 5 bases and J by 7 bases, with 23 bases between. The germline V gene encodes CDR1 SEHNR and CDR2 FQNEAQ (reference sequence). This CDR3 reads CASSRGTAGAGGTQYF. The DNA for the CDR3 is TGTGCCAGCAGCCGCGGGACAGCCGGCGCGGGTGGGACCCAGTACTTC.

There are many counts of this clonotype. The rearrangement links TRBV20-1 to TRBJ2-3; no clear D. Looked up from germline, CDR1 is DFQATT and CDR2 is SNEGSKA (reference sequence). V was clipped by 3 bases and J by 4 bases, with 5 bases between them. The CDR3 loop spans 11 amino acids. As DNA, the CDR3 is TGCAGTGCTAGTTCAGCAGATACGCAGTATTTT. Amino acid sequence: CSASSADTQYF.

This clonotype was detected many times. An end of the junction does not agree with germline; a read error may underlie this. This chain connects TRBV24-1 to TRBJ1-1; no firm D call. The germline V gene has CDR1 KGHDR and CDR2 SFDVKD. This CDR3 has 12 residues. CDR3 amino acids: CATSDLNSEAFF. In nucleotides, the CDR3 is TGTGCCACCAGTGATTTAAACAGTGAAGCTTTCTTT.

In its sample, this clonotype was seen many times. This chain joins TRBV29-1 and TRBJ2-1; possibly TRBD1 for D (5 bases). The V and J ends lost 2 bases and 7 bases respectively, with 15 bases between them. The CDR3 consists of 14 residues. The V gene's germline CDR1 is SQVTM and CDR2 ANQGSEA. The CDR3 coding sequence is TGCAGCGTTGAATGGCAGGGAAAGGATAATGAGCAGTTCTTC. It is translated as CSVEWQGKDNEQFF.

The chain carries TRBV30 and TRBJ2-5, with TRBD1 matching over 8 bases. The CDR3 loop spans 13 amino acids. Germline V gene data show CDR1 as GTSNPN and CDR2 as SVGIG (reference sequence). J lost 4 bases, V lost 3 bases, and 4 bases had no gene match. CDR3 in DNA: TGTGCCTGGAGGCGGACAGGGACAGAGACCCAGTACTTC. The encoded protein is CAWRRTGTETQYF.

This clonotype was detected ten times or more. The rearrangement joins TRBV5-8 to TRBJ2-7, with TRBD2 matching 7 bases. This CDR3 has 14 amino acids. Germline V gene data show CDR1 as SGHTS and CDR2 as YDEGEE. The V segment lost 4 bases and the J segment 2 bases; nucleotides outside the gene matches: 6. Here the CDR3 reads CASSGSGAAYEQYF. CDR3 DNA: TGTGCCAGCAGCGGAAGCGGGGCCGCCTACGAGCAGTACTTC.

This clonotype appeared many times. V and J are TRBV29-1 and TRBJ2-7, with 7 nucleotides matching TRBD2. This CDR3 comprises 14 residues. Losses at the gene ends were 7 bases for V and 6 bases for J; bases not matched to a gene: 15. Germline V gene data show CDR1 as SQVTM and CDR2 as ANQGSEA. The CDR3 reads CSATLGGDLSEQYF. Written as DNA, the CDR3 is TGCAGCGCTACGTTGGGGGGGGACCTAAGCGAGCAGTACTTC.